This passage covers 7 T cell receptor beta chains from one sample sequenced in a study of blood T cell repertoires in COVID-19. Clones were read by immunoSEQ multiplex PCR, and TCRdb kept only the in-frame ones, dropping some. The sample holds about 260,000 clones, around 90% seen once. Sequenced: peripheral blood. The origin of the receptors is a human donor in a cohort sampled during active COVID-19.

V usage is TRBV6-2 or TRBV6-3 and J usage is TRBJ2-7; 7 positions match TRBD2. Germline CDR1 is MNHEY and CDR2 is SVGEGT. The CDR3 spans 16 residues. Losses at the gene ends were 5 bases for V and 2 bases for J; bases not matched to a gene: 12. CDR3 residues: CASSPIGGGFTYEQYF. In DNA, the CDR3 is TGTGCCAGCAGTCCGATCGGGGGAGGGTTTACCTACGAGCAGTACTTC.

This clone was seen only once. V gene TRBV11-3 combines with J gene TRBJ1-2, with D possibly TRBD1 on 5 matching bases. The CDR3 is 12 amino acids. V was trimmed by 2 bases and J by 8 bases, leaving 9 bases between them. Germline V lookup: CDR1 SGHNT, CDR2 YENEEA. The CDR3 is CASSLSGNGYTF. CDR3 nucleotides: TGTGCCAGCAGCTTATCAGGGAACGGCTACACCTTC.

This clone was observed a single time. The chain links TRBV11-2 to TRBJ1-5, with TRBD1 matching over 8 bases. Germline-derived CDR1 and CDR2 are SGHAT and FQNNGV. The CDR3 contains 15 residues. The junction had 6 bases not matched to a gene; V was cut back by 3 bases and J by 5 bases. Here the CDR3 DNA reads TGTGCCAGCAGCTTTACAGGGGGTTCGGATCAGCCCCAGCATTTT. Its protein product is CASSFTGGSDQPQHF.

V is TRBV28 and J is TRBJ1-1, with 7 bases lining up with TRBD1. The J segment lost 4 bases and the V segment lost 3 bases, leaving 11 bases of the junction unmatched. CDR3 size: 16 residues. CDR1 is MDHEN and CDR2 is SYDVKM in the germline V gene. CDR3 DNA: TGTGCCAGCAGTTTCCCAGAGAGGGGGCCGGTCACTGAAGCTTTCTTT. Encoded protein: CASSFPERGPVTEAFF.

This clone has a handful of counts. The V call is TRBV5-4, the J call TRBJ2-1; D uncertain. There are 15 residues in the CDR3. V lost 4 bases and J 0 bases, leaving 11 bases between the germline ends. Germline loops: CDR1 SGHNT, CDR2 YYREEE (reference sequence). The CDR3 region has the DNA TGTGCCAGCAGCCTAGACCAGAGCTCCTACAATGAGCAGTTCTTC. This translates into CASSLDQSSYNEQFF.

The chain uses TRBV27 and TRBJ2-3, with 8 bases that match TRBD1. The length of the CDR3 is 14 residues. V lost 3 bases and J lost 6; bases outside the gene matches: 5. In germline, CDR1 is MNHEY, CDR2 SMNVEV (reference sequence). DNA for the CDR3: TGTGCCAGCAGTTTGGTACAGGGGGTCGATACGCAGTATTTT. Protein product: CASSLVQGVDTQYF.

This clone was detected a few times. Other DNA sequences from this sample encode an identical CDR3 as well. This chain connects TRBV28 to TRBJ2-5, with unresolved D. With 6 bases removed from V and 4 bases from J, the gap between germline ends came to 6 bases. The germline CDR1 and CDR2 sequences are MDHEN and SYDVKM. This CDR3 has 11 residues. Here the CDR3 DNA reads TGTGCCAGCAGCCACAGAGAGACCCAGTACTTC. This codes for CASSHRETQYF.